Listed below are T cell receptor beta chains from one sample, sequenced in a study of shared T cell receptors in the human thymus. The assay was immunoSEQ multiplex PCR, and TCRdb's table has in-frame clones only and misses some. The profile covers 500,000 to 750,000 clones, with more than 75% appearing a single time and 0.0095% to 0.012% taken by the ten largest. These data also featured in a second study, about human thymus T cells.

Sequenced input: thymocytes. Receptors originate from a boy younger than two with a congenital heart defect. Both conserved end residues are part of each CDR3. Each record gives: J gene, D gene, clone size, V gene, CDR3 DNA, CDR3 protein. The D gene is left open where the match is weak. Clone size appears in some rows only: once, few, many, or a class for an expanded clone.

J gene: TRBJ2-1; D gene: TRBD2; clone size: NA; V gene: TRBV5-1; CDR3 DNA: TGCGCCAGCAGCCCTGGGAGGGGACTAGGGGTCCAAGGGTACTACAATGAGCAGTTCTTC; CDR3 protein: CASSPGRGLGVQGYYNEQFF
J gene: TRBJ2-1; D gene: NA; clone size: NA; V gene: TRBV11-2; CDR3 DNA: TGTGCCAGCAGCTCCGCCGGGAGACAGAATGAGCAGTTCTTC; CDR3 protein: CASSSAGRQNEQFF
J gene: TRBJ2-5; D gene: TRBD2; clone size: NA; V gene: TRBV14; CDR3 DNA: TGTGCCAGCAGCCAAGATATACTAGCGGGAGAACAAGAGACCCAGTACTTC; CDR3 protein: CASSQDILAGEQETQYF
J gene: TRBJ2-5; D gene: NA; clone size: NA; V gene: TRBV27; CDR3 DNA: TGTGCCAGCAGTTTATTAGGACTTCAAGAGACCCAGTACTTC; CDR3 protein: CASSLLGLQETQYF
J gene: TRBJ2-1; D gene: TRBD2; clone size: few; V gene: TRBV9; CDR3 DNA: TGTGCCAGCAGTCCCGCTGTACTAGCGGGCCTTAATGAGCAGTTCTTC; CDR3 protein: CASSPAVLAGLNEQFF
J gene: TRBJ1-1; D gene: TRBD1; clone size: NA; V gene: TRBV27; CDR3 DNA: TGTGCCAGCAGTAGGGACAGTTTCTCTAGCACTGAAGCTTTCTTT; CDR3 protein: CASSRDSFSSTEAFF
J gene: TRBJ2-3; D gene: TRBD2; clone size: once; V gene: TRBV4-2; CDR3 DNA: TGTGCCAGCAGCCAAGGGTCTAGCGGGCCACCCTATACGCAGTATTTT; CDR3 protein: CASSQGSSGPPYTQYF
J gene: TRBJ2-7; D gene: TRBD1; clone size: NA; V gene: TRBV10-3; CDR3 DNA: TGTGCCATCAGCACAGGGGGCGAGGGGGCTGGGGAGCAGTACTTC; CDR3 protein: CAISTGGEGAGEQYF
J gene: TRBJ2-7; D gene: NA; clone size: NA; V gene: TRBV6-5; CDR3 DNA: TGTGCCAGCAGTCCTAAGTCCGACAGCTCCTACGAGCAGTACTTC; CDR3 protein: CASSPKSDSSYEQYF
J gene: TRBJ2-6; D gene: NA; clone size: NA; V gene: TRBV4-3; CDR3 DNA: TGCGCCAGCAGCCAAGAACGAGAGCCCTCTGGGGCCAACGTCCTGACTTTC; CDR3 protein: CASSQEREPSGANVLTF
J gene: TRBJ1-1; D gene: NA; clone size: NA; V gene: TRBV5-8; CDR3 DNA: TGTGCCAGCAGCCGGGGTGAGACCCTTGAAGCTTTCTTT; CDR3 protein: CASSRGETLEAFF
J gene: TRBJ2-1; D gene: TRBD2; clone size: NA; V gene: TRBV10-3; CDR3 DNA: TGTGCCATCAGTGAAGCGGGAGGGTCCTACAATGAGCAGTTCTTC; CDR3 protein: CAISEAGGSYNEQFF
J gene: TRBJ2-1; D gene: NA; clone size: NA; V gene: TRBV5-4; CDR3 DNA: TGTGCCAGCAGCCCCCCCGGGTCCACCCCAAACAATGAGCAGTTCTTC; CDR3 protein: CASSPPGSTPNNEQFF
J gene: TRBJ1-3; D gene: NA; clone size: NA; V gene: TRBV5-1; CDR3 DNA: TGCGCCAGCAGCAGGGTGAGCGCGGGGCGAAAACCTGGAAACACCATATATTTT; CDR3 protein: CASSRVSAGRKPGNTIYF
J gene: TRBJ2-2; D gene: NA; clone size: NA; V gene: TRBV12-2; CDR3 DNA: TGTGCAAGTCGCCCGCCGGCTAGCGGGTCCACCGGGGAGCTGTTTTTT; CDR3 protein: CASRPPASGSTGELFF
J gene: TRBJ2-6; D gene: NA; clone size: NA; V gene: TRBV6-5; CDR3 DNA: TGTGCCAGCAGGAGCTCTGGGGCCAACGTCCTGACTTTC; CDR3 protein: CASRSSGANVLTF
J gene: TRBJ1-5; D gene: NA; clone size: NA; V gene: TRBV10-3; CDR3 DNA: TGTGCCATCATCTTTCACACCCCGCCCCAGCATTTT; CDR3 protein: CAIIFHTPPQHF
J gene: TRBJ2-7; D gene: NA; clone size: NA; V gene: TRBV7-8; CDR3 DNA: TGTGCCAGCAGCTTAGGTGGGTGGGGACTTAAATACGAGCAGTACTTC; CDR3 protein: CASSLGGWGLKYEQYF
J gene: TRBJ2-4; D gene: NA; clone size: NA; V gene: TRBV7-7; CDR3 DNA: TGTGCCAGCAGCAGGACAGGGAGGGGCAAAAACATTCAGTACTTC; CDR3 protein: CASSRTGRGKNIQYF
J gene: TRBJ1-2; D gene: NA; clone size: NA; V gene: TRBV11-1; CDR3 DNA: TGTGCCAGCAGCTTAGGTTCCCTCAATTTTGGCCTCTATGGCTACACCTTC; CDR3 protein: CASSLGSLNFGLYGYTF
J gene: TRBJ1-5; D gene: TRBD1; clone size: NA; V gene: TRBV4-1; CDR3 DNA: TGCGCCAGCAGCCCCCCCGGCAGGGGGGAACGGCAGCCCCAGCATTTT; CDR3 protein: CASSPPGRGERQPQHF
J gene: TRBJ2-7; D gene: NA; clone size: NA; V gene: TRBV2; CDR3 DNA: TGTGCCAGCAGTGAGCCAGGGCCGTCGCGGCAGTACTTC; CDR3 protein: CASSEPGPSRQYF
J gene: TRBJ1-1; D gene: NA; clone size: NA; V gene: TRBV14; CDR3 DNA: TGTGCCAGCAGCCAAGATAGAATGGGACACCCGAACACTGAAGCTTTCTTT; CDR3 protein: CASSQDRMGHPNTEAFF
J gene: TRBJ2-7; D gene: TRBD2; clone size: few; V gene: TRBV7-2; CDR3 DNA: TGTGCCAGCATCGAAACTAGCGTGGAAACCTACGAGCAGTACTTC; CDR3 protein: CASIETSVETYEQYF
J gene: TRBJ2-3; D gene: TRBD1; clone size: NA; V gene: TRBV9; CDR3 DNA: TGTGCCAGCAGCGCTATTGACAGGGTGGGCGCTAGCACAGATACGCAGTATTTT; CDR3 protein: CASSAIDRVGASTDTQYF
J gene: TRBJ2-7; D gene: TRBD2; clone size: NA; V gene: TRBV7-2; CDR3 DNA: TGTGCCAGCAGCCCGCCCGGACTAGCGGCATTCGAGCAGTACTTC; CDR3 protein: CASSPPGLAAFEQYF
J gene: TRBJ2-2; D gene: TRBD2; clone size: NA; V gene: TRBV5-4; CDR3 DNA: TGTGCCAGCAGCCGACTAGCGGGAGGGACGGGCACCGGGGAGCTGTTTTTT; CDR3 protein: CASSRLAGGTGTGELFF
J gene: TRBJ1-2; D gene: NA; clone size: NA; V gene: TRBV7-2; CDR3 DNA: TGTGCCAGCAGCGAGGGGGATCCGGGCCTCTCCTACTATGGCTACACCTTC; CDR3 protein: CASSEGDPGLSYYGYTF
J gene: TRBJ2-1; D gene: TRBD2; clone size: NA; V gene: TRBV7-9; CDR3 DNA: TGTGCCAGCAGCCCGAGGCCCGCGGGACTAGCGGGAAAAGGTACTGAGCAGTTCTTC; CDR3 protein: CASSPRPAGLAGKGTEQFF
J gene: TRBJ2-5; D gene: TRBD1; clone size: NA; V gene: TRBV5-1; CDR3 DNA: TGCGCCAGCAGCCGCTCTAACAGGGGACAGGGGTTCCAAGAGACCCAGTACTTC; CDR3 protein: CASSRSNRGQGFQETQYF
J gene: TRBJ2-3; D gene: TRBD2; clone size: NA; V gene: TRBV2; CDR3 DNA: TGTGCCAGCACGGCTAGCGGGAGTAAAGATACGCAGTATTTT; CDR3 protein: CASTASGSKDTQYF
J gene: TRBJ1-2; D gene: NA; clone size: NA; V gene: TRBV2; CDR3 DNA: TGTGCCAGCAGTGAAGCGGAACAGCCCTACTATGGCTACACCTTC; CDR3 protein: CASSEAEQPYYGYTF
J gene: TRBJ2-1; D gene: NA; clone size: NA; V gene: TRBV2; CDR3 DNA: TGTGCCAGCAGTGATTTAGACAATGAGCAGTTCTTC; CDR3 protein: CASSDLDNEQFF
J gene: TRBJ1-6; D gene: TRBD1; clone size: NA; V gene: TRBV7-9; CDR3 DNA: TGTGCCAGCAGCTCTTCGGACAGGGACGGTTCACCCCTCCACTTT; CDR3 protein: CASSSSDRDGSPLHF
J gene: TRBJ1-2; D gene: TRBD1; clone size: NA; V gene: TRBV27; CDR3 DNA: TGTGCCAGCAGGCCAGGGGGAGCTAACTATGGCTACACCTTC; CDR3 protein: CASRPGGANYGYTF
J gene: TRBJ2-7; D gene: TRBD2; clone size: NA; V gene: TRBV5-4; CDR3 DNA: TGTGCCAGCAGCTTGGGACTAGCGGTTTACGAGCAGTACTTC; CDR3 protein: CASSLGLAVYEQYF
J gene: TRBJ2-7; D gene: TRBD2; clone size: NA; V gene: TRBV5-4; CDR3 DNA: TGTGCCAGCAGCTTCCCGGGACTAGACGGCTACGAGCAGTACTTC; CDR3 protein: CASSFPGLDGYEQYF
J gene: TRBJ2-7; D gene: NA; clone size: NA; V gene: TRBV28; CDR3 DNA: TGTGCCAGCAGCCAGGGTGATGTATACGAGCAGTACTTC; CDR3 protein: CASSQGDVYEQYF
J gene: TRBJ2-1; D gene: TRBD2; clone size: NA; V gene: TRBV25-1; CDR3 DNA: TGTGCCAGCAGTGACCATAGCGGGAGTCGCGGTGAGCAGTTCTTC; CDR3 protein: CASSDHSGSRGEQFF
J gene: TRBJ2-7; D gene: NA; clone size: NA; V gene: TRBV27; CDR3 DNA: TGTGCCGGCGCGGCGGACTTCTCCTACGAGCAGTACTTC; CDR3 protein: CAGAADFSYEQYF
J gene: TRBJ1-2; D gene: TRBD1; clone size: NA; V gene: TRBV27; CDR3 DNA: TGTGCCAGCAGTAAAAAAACACGGGACAGGGCTTCTCAATTGAGATATGGCTACACCTTC; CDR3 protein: CASSKKTRDRASQLRYGYTF
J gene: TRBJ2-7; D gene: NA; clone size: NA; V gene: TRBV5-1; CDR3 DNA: TGCGCCAGCAGCTTGATAGCGGACTCCAACACCTACGAGCAGTACTTC; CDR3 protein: CASSLIADSNTYEQYF
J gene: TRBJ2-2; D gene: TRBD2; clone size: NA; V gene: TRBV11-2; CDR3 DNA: TGTGCCAGCAGCCCCCCCACGAGGCTAGCGGGAGTACCCGGGGAGCTGTTTTTT; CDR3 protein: CASSPPTRLAGVPGELFF
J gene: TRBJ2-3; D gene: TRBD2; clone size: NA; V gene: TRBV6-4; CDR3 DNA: TGTGCCAGCAGTGACAGACTAGCGGGAGGGCCGAGCACAGATACGCAGTATTTT; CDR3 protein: CASSDRLAGGPSTDTQYF
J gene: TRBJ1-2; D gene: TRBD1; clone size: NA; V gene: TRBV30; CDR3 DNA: TGTGCCTGGAGTTACAGGGGGAGTTATGGCTACACCTTC; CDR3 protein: CAWSYRGSYGYTF
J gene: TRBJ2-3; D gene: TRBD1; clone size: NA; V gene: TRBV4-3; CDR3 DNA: TGCGCCAGCAGCCAAACCGGGACAGGGTCCTCAGATACGCAGTATTTT; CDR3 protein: CASSQTGTGSSDTQYF
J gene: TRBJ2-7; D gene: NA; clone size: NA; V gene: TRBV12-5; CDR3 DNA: TGTGCTAGTGGTTTGGTACCGCGACGGAGGACCTCCTACGAGCAGTACTTC; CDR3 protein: CASGLVPRRRTSYEQYF
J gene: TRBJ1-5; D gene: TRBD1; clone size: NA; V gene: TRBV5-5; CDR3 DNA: TGTGCCAGCAGCTTAACAGGGGGGAAGGTCCAGCATTTT; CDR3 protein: CASSLTGGKVQHF
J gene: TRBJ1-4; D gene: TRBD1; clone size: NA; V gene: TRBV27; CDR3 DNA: TGTGCCAGCAGTCCAGGACAGGGGGCTGAGGAAACTAATGAAAAACTGTTTTTT; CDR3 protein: CASSPGQGAEETNEKLFF
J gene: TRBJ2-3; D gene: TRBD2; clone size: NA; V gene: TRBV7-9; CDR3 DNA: TGTGCCAGCAGCTTTGGACTAGCGGGAGGAGTTGGAGATACGCAGTATTTT; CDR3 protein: CASSFGLAGGVGDTQYF
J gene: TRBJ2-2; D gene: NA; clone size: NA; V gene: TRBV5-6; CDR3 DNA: TGTGCCAGCAGCCGCGGGACAGTTCAGTACACCGGGGAGCTGTTTTTT; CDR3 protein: CASSRGTVQYTGELFF
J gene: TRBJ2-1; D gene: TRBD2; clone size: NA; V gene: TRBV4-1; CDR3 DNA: TGCGCCAGCAGCTCCCAAGGACTAGCGGGAGGGCAGAGGAGCTCCTACAATGAGCAGTTCTTC; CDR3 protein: CASSSQGLAGGQRSSYNEQFF
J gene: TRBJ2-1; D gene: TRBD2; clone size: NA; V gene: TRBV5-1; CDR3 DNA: TGCGCCAGCAGCTTATTGAGCGGGAGGCCCACGGAGCAGTTCTTC; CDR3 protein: CASSLLSGRPTEQFF
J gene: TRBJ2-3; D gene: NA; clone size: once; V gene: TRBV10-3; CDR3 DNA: TGTGCCATCAGTGGCCCTAGCTCTAGCACAGATACGCAGTATTTT; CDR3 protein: CAISGPSSSTDTQYF
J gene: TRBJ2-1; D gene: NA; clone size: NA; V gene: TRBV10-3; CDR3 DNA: TGTGCCATCAGTGAGTCGTCCCGGGAGTCGCCCCTTTTGGGGCAGTTCTTC; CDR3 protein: CAISESSRESPLLGQFF
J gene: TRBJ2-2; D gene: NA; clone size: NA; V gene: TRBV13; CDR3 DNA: TGTGCCAGCAGCTTAGATTCGCGCACCGGGGAGCTGTTTTTT; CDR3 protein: CASSLDSRTGELFF
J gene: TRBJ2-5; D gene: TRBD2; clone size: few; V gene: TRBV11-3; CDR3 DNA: TGTGCCAGCAGCTCCGGGGGGAAGACCCAGTACTTC; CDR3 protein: CASSSGGKTQYF
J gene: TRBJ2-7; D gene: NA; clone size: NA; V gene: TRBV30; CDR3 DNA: TGTGCCTGGAGTAGGGGTTGGGGACAAGTCTACGAGCAGTACTTC; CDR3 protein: CAWSRGWGQVYEQYF